This paragraph reports one T cell receptor (beta chain). Its target is not known. The same CDR3 is also encoded by other DNA sequences in this sample. Assay used: immunoSEQ multiplex PCR; TCRdb lists only in-frame clones, some missing. Of some 5,600 clones detected, approximately 80% appear once; the ten largest clones hold about 22%. This sample was included in a study of OX40 agonist ivuxolimab in advanced cancers. Study information: Partial responses occurred in Three dose-escalation patients, one with hepatocellular carcinoma and two with cutaneous melanoma. Study-wide results and caveats: There was clonal expansion of CD4+ and CD8+ blood T cells by week 6 at 0.1 to 3.0 mg/kg.

The germline V and J ends were trimmed by 5 bases and 3 bases, with 7 bases remaining between them. This CDR3 has 12 residues. Germline CDR1 is SGHTA and CDR2 is FQGNSA. This chain connects TRBV7-2 to TRBJ1-2, with unresolved D. The sequences come from CD4+ or CD8+ T cells sorted from blood, collected in a trial of the OX40 agonist ivuxolimab. The sequence was obtained from an adult with an advanced solid tumor such as melanoma, head and neck, liver or kidney cancer. The CDR3 sequence: CASSPRDYGYTF. In DNA, the CDR3 is TGTGCCAGCAGCCCAAGAGACTATGGCTACACCTTC. Supplemented by reference TRBV7-2 and TRBJ1-2, the full variable domain reads GAGVSQSPSNKVTEKGKDVELRCDPISGHTALYWYRQSLGQGLEFLIYFQGNSAPDKSGLPSDRFSAERTGGSVSTLTIQRTQQEDSAVYLCASSPRDYGYTFGSGTRLTVV.